This TCR beta chain originates from a study of beta chain features in type 1 diabetes. Study-level findings and limits: Moderate but significant shortening of TCRB CDR3s was recorded in all four CD4+ subsets from Type 1 diabetes patients.

As every portion of the isolated RNA was reverse transcribed, the sequencing read expressed TCRB transcripts. Repertoires were generated with immunoSEQ multiplex PCR, while TCRdb's copy carries only in-frame clones and drops some. This sample has roughly 730,000 clones; 13% occur once, and the top ten carry less than 0.025%. There are a few counts of this clone. Its antigen is not known. The germline CDR1 and CDR2 sequences are SGDLS and YYNGEE. After removal of 4 bases from V and 6 bases from J, the junction contained 8 bases not matched to a gene. The CDR3 consists of 14 residues. The rearrangement uses TRBV9 and TRBJ1-2; 8 nucleotides agree with TRBD1. The source material was naive CD4+ T cells from blood. The clonotype comes from a man in his late teens or twenties with type 1 diabetes. The CDR3 bases are TGTGCCAGCAGCTCCAGACAGGGGATTAATGGCTACACCTTC. The encoded protein is CASSSRQGINGYTF.